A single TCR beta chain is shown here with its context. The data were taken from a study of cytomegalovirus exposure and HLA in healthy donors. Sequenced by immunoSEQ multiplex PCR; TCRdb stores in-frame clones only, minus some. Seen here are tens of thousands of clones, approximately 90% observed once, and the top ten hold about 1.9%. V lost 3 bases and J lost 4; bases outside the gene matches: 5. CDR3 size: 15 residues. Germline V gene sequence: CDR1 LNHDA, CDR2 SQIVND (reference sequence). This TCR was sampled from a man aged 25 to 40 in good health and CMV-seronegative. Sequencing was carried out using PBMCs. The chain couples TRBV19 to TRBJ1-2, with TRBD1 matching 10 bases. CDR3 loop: CASSMTGGLVYGYTF. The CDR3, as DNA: TGTGCCAGTAGTATGACAGGGGGCTTGGTCTATGGCTACACCTTC.